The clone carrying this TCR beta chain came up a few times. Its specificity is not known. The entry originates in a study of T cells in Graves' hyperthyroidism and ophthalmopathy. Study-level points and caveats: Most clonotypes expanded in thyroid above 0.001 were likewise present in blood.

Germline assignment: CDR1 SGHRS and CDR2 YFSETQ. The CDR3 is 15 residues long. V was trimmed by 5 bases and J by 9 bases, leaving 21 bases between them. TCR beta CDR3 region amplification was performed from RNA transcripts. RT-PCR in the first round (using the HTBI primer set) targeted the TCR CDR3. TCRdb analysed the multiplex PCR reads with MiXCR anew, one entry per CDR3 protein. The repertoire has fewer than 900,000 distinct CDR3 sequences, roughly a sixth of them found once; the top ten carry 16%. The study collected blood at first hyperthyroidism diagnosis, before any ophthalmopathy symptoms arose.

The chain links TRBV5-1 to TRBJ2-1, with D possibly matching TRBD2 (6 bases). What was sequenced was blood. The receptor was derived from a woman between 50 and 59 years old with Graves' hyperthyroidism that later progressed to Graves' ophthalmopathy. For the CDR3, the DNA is TGCGCCAGCAGGAGGCCAGGCGGGGTCCGGGGTGAGCAGTTCTTC. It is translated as CASRRPGGVRGEQFF.